The next 27 T cell receptor beta chains were all read from a single sample in a study of CXCR3-negative and CXCR3-positive naive CD8 T cells. Study findings and constraints: Relative to CXCR3-negative naive cells, CXCR3-positive naive cells had more hydrophobic TRB CDR3s.

Libraries of TRB cDNA were made by 5' RACE and carried UMIs. TCRdb re-called the 5' RACE reads; every CDR3 protein appears as one record, without DNA. Across tens of thousands of distinct CDR3 sequences, the top ten clones capture nearly 0.85% of the sample. Antigens of these TCRs are unknown. What was sequenced was naive CXCR3+ CD8+ T cells from blood. Noted subset: CD45RO-CCR7+CD27+CD95- naive CD8+ T cells expressing CXCR3 (TNR3+). These TCRs come from a human donor in good health. Some clones in this sample may be carry-over from other donors' samples.

V gene TRBV7-6 combines with J gene TRBJ2-1; the TCRdb D gene call, TRBD1, has no DNA to confirm it. The CDR3 spans 14 residues. Germline CDR1 SGHVS, CDR2 FNYEAQ. This CDR3 reads CASSLGTHINEQFF.

The chain uses TRBV11-2 and TRBJ2-1; as DNA is missing, the TRBD1 call by TCRdb cannot be tested. The CDR3 totals 14 residues. Germline CDR1 reads SGHAT; CDR2 reads FQNNGV. The CDR3 is CASSSSGNRREQFF.

This chain connects TRBV12-3 or TRBV12-4 to TRBJ2-7; TCRdb indicates TRBD2, and absent DNA this call remains unverified. This CDR3 is built from 16 residues. CDR3 residues: CASSPADRDYGYEQYF.

The chain links TRBV27 to TRBJ2-5. CDR1 and CDR2 (germline): MNHEY, SMNVEV (reference sequence). This CDR3 region has 15 residues. The CDR3 sequence: CASSSILDQQETQYF.

Here the CDR3 reads CASSPEGLLYGYTF. V is TRBV7-8 and J is TRBJ1-2; the D call from TCRdb, TRBD1, cannot be confirmed without DNA. This CDR3 is built from 14 residues. Germline V lookup: CDR1 SGHVS, CDR2 FQNEAQ.

This chain joins TRBV7-6 and TRBJ2-3; with no DNA, the TCRdb D assignment of TRBD1 cannot be verified. CDR3 length: 15 residues. Germline CDR1 and CDR2: SGHVS and FNYEAQ. The CDR3 sequence is CASSSTGGFTDTQYF. Complete variable domain (other parts from reference TRBV7-6 and TRBJ2-3): GAGVSQSPRYKVTKRGQDVALRCDPISGHVSLYWYRQALGQGPEFLTYFNYEAQQDKSGLPNDRFSAERPEGSISTLTIQRTEQRDSAMYRCASSSTGGFTDTQYFGPGTRLTVL.

The chain combines TRBV28 with TRBJ2-7. The germline gives CDR1 MDHEN, CDR2 SYDVKM. The CDR3 loop spans 14 amino acids. The CDR3 loop is CASSSTGSNYEQYF. The full variable domain, rest sourced from reference TRBV28 and TRBJ2-7, is DVKVTQSSRYLVKRTGEKVFLECVQDMDHENMFWYRQDPGLGLRLIYFSYDVKMKEKGDIPEGYSVSREKKERFSLILESASTNQTSMYLCASSSTGSNYEQYFGPGTRLTVT.

The V call is TRBV7-9, the J call TRBJ1-2; TCRdb picks TRBD1, but there is no DNA to check that call. Germline V gene data show CDR1 as SEHNR and CDR2 as FQNEAQ (reference sequence). The CDR3 totals 15 residues. CDR3 sequence: CASSLGRDVRYGYTF.

The chain couples TRBV13 to TRBJ1-1; TCRdb's D call, TRBD1, is unchecked because there is no DNA. The CDR3 runs to 15 residues. Germline V lookup: CDR1 PRHDT, CDR2 FYEKMQ (reference sequence). The CDR3: CASSHSQGLNTEAFF.

The chain couples TRBV7-9 to TRBJ2-3; the D call from TCRdb, TRBD2, cannot be confirmed without DNA. The CDR3 consists of 15 residues. Germline CDR1 and CDR2: SEHNR and FQNEAQ (reference sequence). The CDR3 region is CASSLVGRATDTQYF.

CDR3 sequence reads: CASSPNQVRYEQYF. The rearrangement joins TRBV18 to TRBJ2-7. The CDR3 runs 14 residues. Germline loops: CDR1 KGHSH, CDR2 LQKENI.

The chain employs TRBV29-1 and TRBJ2-1; the TCRdb D gene call, TRBD2, has no DNA to confirm it. The CDR3 has 17 residues. Germline V gene lookup returns CDR1 SQVTM and CDR2 ANQGSEA. Here the CDR3 reads CSVDLAGSLSSYNEQFF.

The V and J genes are TRBV12-3 or TRBV12-4 and TRBJ1-5. The CDR3 runs 11 residues. This chain's CDR3 is CASGRAQPQHF.

The rearrangement joins TRBV6-6 to TRBJ2-7. Germline CDR1 reads MNHNY; CDR2 reads SVGAGI (reference sequence). The CDR3 totals 11 residues. The CDR3 reads CASLDGYEQYF.

The CDR3 reads CASTFGAGAGNTIYF. V and J are TRBV5-1 and TRBJ1-3; checking the TCRdb D call of TRBD1 is not possible without DNA. Per the germline V gene, CDR1 is SGHRS and CDR2 is YFSETQ. This CDR3 contains 15 residues.

V and J are TRBV14 and TRBJ1-1. The CDR3 has 11 residues. The germline gives CDR1 SGHDN, CDR2 FVKESK. The CDR3 region is CASSQGVALIF.

The chain recombines TRBV7-9 with TRBJ1-1; TCRdb lists TRBD1, though no DNA is available to test this call. Germline CDR1 and CDR2: SEHNR and FQNEAQ (reference sequence). CDR3 length: 12 amino acids. CDR3 sequence: CASRPGDTEAFF.

The chain combines TRBV28 with TRBJ2-7; TCRdb's assignment of TRBD1 cannot be checked, as there is no DNA. Germline lookup yields CDR1 MDHEN and CDR2 SYDVKM. The CDR3 sequence is 14 residues long. This CDR3 reads CASRGQGDHYEQYF.

The chain couples TRBV10-2 to TRBJ1-4; the D call of TRBD1 rests on TCRdb alone, since no DNA is present to check it. This CDR3 region has 13 residues. Germline CDR1 WSHSY, CDR2 SAAADI. CDR3 sequence reads: CASQDRANEKLFF.

The CDR3 loop is CASSQDSGTAAYEQYF. The chain joins TRBV4-2 to TRBJ2-7; TCRdb's D call, TRBD1, is unchecked because there is no DNA. The CDR3 extends over 16 amino acids. Per the germline V gene, CDR1 is LGHNA and CDR2 is YNFKEQ.

The rearrangement joins TRBV9 to TRBJ1-1. In germline, CDR1 is SGDLS, CDR2 YYNGEE. The CDR3 loop spans 12 amino acids. CDR3 in amino acids: CASSGGDAEAFF.

V is TRBV5-1 and J is TRBJ2-1; the TCRdb D gene call, TRBD2, has no DNA to confirm it. The length of the CDR3 is 17 residues. CDR1 is SGHRS, CDR2 YFSETQ, per germline. CDR3 sequence: CASRGPTSGGNWNEQFF.

The rearrangement uses TRBV27 and TRBJ2-3; with no DNA, the TCRdb D assignment of TRBD2 cannot be verified. The CDR3 has 15 residues. CDR1 is MNHEY and CDR2 is SMNVEV in the germline V gene (reference sequence). This CDR3 reads CASSPEIGLSDTQYF.

The chain is built from TRBV28 and TRBJ2-3. The V gene's germline CDR1 is MDHEN and CDR2 SYDVKM. The CDR3 spans 12 residues. The CDR3 is CASSLYRIAQYF.

CDR3 protein: CSVAGLAGYNEQFF. This chain links TRBV29-1 with TRBJ2-1; TCRdb returns TRBD2, unconfirmable since there is no DNA. Germline assignment: CDR1 SQVTM and CDR2 ANQGSEA. This CDR3 is built from 14 residues.

The rearrangement uses TRBV6-2 or TRBV6-3 and TRBJ2-5; TCRdb designates TRBD2, a call that cannot be tested without DNA. Germline CDR1 and CDR2: MNHEY and SVGEGT. CDR3 length: 15 residues. CDR3 amino acids: CASSYSIAGKETQYF.

The chain uses TRBV10-3 and TRBJ2-2. Germline CDR1 is ENHRY and CDR2 is SYGVKD. The CDR3 covers 13 residues. The CDR3 sequence is CAISDWSTGELFF.